Presented here are 32 T cell receptor beta chains from one specimen sequenced in a study of radiotherapy plus CTLA-4 blockade in lung cancer. The table came from immunoSEQ multiplex PCR; TCRdb's copy has only in-frame clones and leaves some out. The table lists roughly 76,000 clones, under 75% of them singletons. Specimen: peripheral blood, collected from a patient treated with radiotherapy plus ipilimumab. These receptors all come from a human donor with non-small cell lung cancer whose response to radiotherapy plus ipilimumab could not be evaluated.

In DNA, the CDR3 is TGTGCCAGCAGCTCGGACAGGGAGGAGGAGCAGTACTTC. This gives the protein CASSSDREEEQYF. V and J are TRBV11-1 and TRBJ2-7, with 8 bases that match TRBD1. CDR3 length: 13 amino acids. Germline V gene lookup returns CDR1 SGHAT and CDR2 FQDESV (reference sequence). J was trimmed by 7 bases and V by 4 bases; bases with no gene match: 6.

This clone has just a few counts. The chain couples TRBV10-3 to TRBJ1-6; 7 bases line up with TRBD1. The CDR3 sequence is 14 residues long. J was trimmed by 7 bases and V by 4 bases; bases with no gene match: 4. The germline gives CDR1 ENHRY, CDR2 SYGVKD. The CDR3 loop is CAISGDSGNSPLHF. As DNA, the CDR3 is TGTGCCATCAGTGGGGACAGTGGCAATTCACCCCTCCACTTT.

The gene calls are TRBV5-4 and TRBJ1-1; perhaps TRBD1 as D (5 bases). With 0 bases removed from V and 0 bases from J, the gap between germline ends came to 6 bases. The CDR3 is 14 amino acids. CDR1 is SGHNT, CDR2 YYREEE, per germline (reference sequence). In DNA, the CDR3 is TGTGCCAGCAGCTTGGAACAGGTGAACACTGAAGCTTTCTTT. Translation gives CASSLEQVNTEAFF.

This clone showed up just once. The chain joins TRBV2 to TRBJ2-2; D might be TRBD2 (5 bases). The CDR3 is made up of 13 amino acids. Germline loops: CDR1 SNHLY, CDR2 FYNNEI. Trimming cost V 4 bases and J 7 bases, with 10 bases left between them. For the CDR3, the DNA is TGTGCCAGCAGTGGGACTTCCTTCGGGGAGCTGTTTTTT. Amino acids: CASSGTSFGELFF.

DNA for the CDR3: TGCGCCAGCAGCTTGGGGTGGGGAGATTACAATGAGCAGTTCTTC. Its translation: CASSLGWGDYNEQFF. V gene TRBV5-1 combines with J gene TRBJ2-1; possibly TRBD2 for D (5 bases). CDR1 and CDR2 (germline): SGHRS, YFSETQ. The CDR3 is 15 residues long. The V gene lost 0 bases and the J gene lost 4 bases, with 11 bases spanning the gap.

This clone has only one observation. The chain joins TRBV13 to TRBJ1-1; no clear D. Trimming stripped 0 bases from V and 1 base from J, with 9 bases between. Germline V gene lookup returns CDR1 PRHDT and CDR2 FYEKMQ (reference sequence). The CDR3 runs to 15 residues. DNA of the CDR3: TGTGCCAGCAGCTTAGGGGCCTCATCGAACACTGAAGCTTTCTTT. It is translated as CASSLGASSNTEAFF. The full variable domain, in which reference TRBV13 and TRBJ1-1 provide the parts outside the CDR3, is AAGVIQSPRHLIKEKRETATLKCYPIPRHDTVYWYQQGPGQDPQFLISFYEKMQSDKGSIPDRFSAQQFSDYHSELNMSSLELGDSALYFCASSLGASSNTEAFFGQGTRLTVV.

V gene TRBV13 combines with J gene TRBJ2-5; TRBD2 matches 12 bases. This CDR3 is 20 amino acids long. CDR1 PRHDT and CDR2 FYEKMQ come from the germline V gene (reference sequence). After removal of 4 bases from V and 2 bases from J, the junction contained 17 bases not matched to a gene. The DNA of the CDR3 is TGTGCCAGCAGCTCCCGGACTAGCGGGACAATCTTAGAGCGGCAAGAGACCCAGTACTTC. Translating it yields CASSSRTSGTILERQETQYF.

V usage is TRBV28 and J usage is TRBJ1-4, with TRBD1 matching 8 bases. Germline lookup yields CDR1 MDHEN and CDR2 SYDVKM. There are 14 residues in the CDR3. Trimming cost V 6 bases and J 3 bases; bases outside gene matches: 3. In DNA form, the CDR3 reads TGTGCCAGCAGGTGGACAGGGCCTAATGAAAAACTGTTTTTT. This encodes CASRWTGPNEKLFF.

V gene TRBV6-5 combines with J gene TRBJ1-1, with D uncertain. The V gene lost 5 bases and the J gene lost 0 bases, with 13 bases spanning the gap. CDR3 size: 15 residues. Germline V lookup: CDR1 MNHEY, CDR2 SVGAGI. Here the CDR3 DNA reads TGTGCCAGCAGTCAACTTGTGGTGATGAACACTGAAGCTTTCTTT. Amino acid sequence: CASSQLVVMNTEAFF.

J is TRBJ1-2 and V is TRBV6-1, with 8 nucleotides matching TRBD1. Trimming at V came to 6 bases and at J to 8 bases, leaving 8 bases not matched to a gene. The CDR3 covers 13 residues. Germline V gene data show CDR1 as MNHNS and CDR2 as SASEGT. The CDR3 DNA is TGTGCCAGCAGAAAGGACAGGGTAGGCGGCTACACCTTC. This sequence encodes CASRKDRVGGYTF.

V gene TRBV27 combines with J gene TRBJ1-6, with a weak D call TRBD1 (6 bases). CDR1 and CDR2 from the germline V gene are MNHEY and SMNVEV (reference sequence). The CDR3 loop spans 14 amino acids. Trimming took 3 bases from V and 8 from J, leaving 11 bases between them. CDR3 sequence (DNA): TGTGCCAGCAGTTTGGCAGGGGAGTATTCACCCCTCCACTTT. Its protein product is CASSLAGEYSPLHF.

V is TRBV29-1 and J is TRBJ1-1; perhaps TRBD1 as D (6 bases). The V and J ends lost 7 bases and 2 bases respectively, with 11 bases between them. Germline V gives CDR1 SQVTM, CDR2 ANQGSEA. The CDR3 loop spans 12 amino acids. This chain's CDR3 is CSGMDRNTEAFF. Here the CDR3 DNA reads TGCAGCGGTATGGACAGAAACACTGAAGCTTTCTTT.

The V call is TRBV5-1, the J call TRBJ1-2; no firm D call. The V end lost 0 bases, the J end lost 0 bases, and 9 bases lay between the germline ends. Germline loops: CDR1 SGHRS, CDR2 YFSETQ. This CDR3 spans 15 amino acids. In DNA form, the CDR3 reads TGCGCCAGCAGCTTGGCGGCGGCCCCTAACTATGGCTACACCTTC. Its translation: CASSLAAAPNYGYTF.

The sample holds a few counts of this clone. The chain recombines TRBV21-1 with TRBJ1-1; TRBD1, the table's D call, was not compared with the DNA. TRBV21-1 is noted as a pseudogene. This CDR3 is 14 amino acids long. CDR3 amino acids: CASRQDRARVEAFF. The CDR3 DNA reads as TGTGCCAGCAGGCAGGACAGGGCCCGGGTAGAAGCTTTCTTT.

This clone was detected a few times. The genes are TRBV12-5 and TRBJ2-2; 8 nucleotides align to TRBD1. V trimming: 3 bases; J trimming: 3 bases; junction bases outside the gene matches: 3. The CDR3 sequence is 15 residues long. The germline CDR1 and CDR2 sequences are LGHNT and FRNRAP. The DNA for the CDR3 is TGTGCTAGTGGTTTACAGGGGGTGGACACCGGGGAGCTGTTTTTT. The encoded protein is CASGLQGVDTGELFF.

This chain links TRBV6-1 with TRBJ1-6, with D possibly matching TRBD1 (6 bases). The CDR3 length is 15 residues. Germline CDR1 is MNHNS and CDR2 is SASEGT. V shed 6 bases and J shed 10 bases, with 19 bases lying between them. The CDR3 region has the DNA TGTGCCAGCAGCGGCCGTAGGGCAGGGGACTCACCCCTCCACTTT. It yields the protein CASSGRRAGDSPLHF.

The V gene is TRBV5-6, the J gene TRBJ2-7, with 8 bases lining up with TRBD2. This CDR3 spans 13 amino acids. V gave up 4 bases and J gave up 3 bases; unmatched junction bases: 3. Germline V CDR1 and CDR2: SGHDT, YYEEEE. CDR3 amino acids: CASSPGGVYEQYF. The CDR3 nucleotides read TGTGCCAGCAGCCCGGGGGGGGTCTACGAGCAGTACTTC.

This clone has a single count. J is TRBJ2-4 and V is TRBV30; 8 nucleotides align to TRBD1. CDR1 and CDR2 (germline): GTSNPN, SVGIG (reference sequence). Losses at the gene ends were 3 bases for V and 0 bases for J; bases not matched to a gene: 10. This CDR3 region has 17 residues. The CDR3 region is CAWRGTGPSLAKNIQYF. CDR3 in DNA: TGTGCCTGGAGAGGGACAGGCCCCTCTCTAGCCAAAAACATTCAGTACTTC.

This chain joins TRBV18 and TRBJ2-5, with 8 bases that match TRBD1. CDR1 and CDR2 from the germline V gene are KGHSH and LQKENI. V shed 3 bases, J shed 5 bases, and the junction held 11 bases outside the gene matches. The CDR3 has 16 residues. The CDR3 protein is CASSPRPQGAGETQYF. For the CDR3, the DNA is TGTGCCAGCTCACCCCGACCCCAGGGGGCAGGGGAGACCCAGTACTTC.

The chain links TRBV7-3 to TRBJ2-2, with D possibly TRBD1 on 5 matching bases. V gave up 2 bases and J gave up 5 bases, with 6 bases separating them. This CDR3 region has 13 residues. In germline, CDR1 is SGHTA, CDR2 FQGTGA. CDR3 region: CASSLSGTGELFF. In nucleotides, the CDR3 is TGTGCCAGCAGCTTATCAGGGACCGGGGAGCTGTTTTTT.

The chain employs TRBV28 and TRBJ1-2; a possible D gene is TRBD1 (6 bases). This CDR3 is built from 15 residues. CDR1 MDHEN and CDR2 SYDVKM come from the germline V gene. V lost 5 bases and J lost 3, with 16 bases in between. This chain's CDR3 is CASSPGGAEDYGYTF. The CDR3 coding sequence is TGTGCCAGCAGTCCGGGGGGGGCCGAGGACTATGGCTACACCTTC.

The chain combines TRBV7-6 with TRBJ2-2, with D possibly matching TRBD1 (6 bases). The ends were cut back, 8 bases at V and 0 bases at J, with 7 bases in the middle. Germline CDR1 reads SGHVS; CDR2 reads FNYEAQ. The CDR3 is made up of 13 amino acids. The CDR3, as DNA: TGTGCCAGCGGACAGCCGAACACCGGGGAGCTGTTTTTT. Its protein is CASGQPNTGELFF.

The J gene is TRBJ2-7, the V gene TRBV28; D perhaps matches TRBD1 (6 bases). V was clipped by 2 bases and J by 2 bases, with 16 bases between them. Germline V lookup: CDR1 MDHEN, CDR2 SYDVKM. The CDR3 runs 16 residues. Here the CDR3 reads CASSLISYREPYEQYF. In DNA, the CDR3 is TGTGCCAGCAGTTTAATCTCCTACAGGGAGCCCTACGAGCAGTACTTC. The full variable domain, in which reference TRBV28 and TRBJ2-7 provide the parts outside the CDR3, is DVKVTQSSRYLVKRTGEKVFLECVQDMDHENMFWYRQDPGLGLRLIYFSYDVKMKEKGDIPEGYSVSREKKERFSLILESASTNQTSMYLCASSLISYREPYEQYFGPGTRLTVT.

A remark on this clone: In the same sample, other DNA sequences code for this CDR3. The V call is TRBV30, the J call TRBJ1-5, with D hard to call. Germline V gives CDR1 GTSNPN, CDR2 SVGIG (reference sequence). V lost 2 bases to trimming and J lost 1 base, with 12 bases between them. The CDR3 extends over 15 amino acids. CDR3 sequence: CAWSRTAASNQPQHF. CDR3 nucleotide sequence: TGTGCCTGGAGTCGTACGGCAGCGAGCAATCAGCCCCAGCATTTT.

This chain links TRBV2 with TRBJ2-1, with 16 bases fitting TRBD2. The CDR3 sequence is 19 residues long. Trimming cost V 6 bases and J 0 bases; bases outside gene matches: 8. Germline lookup yields CDR1 SNHLY and CDR2 FYNNEI. Here the CDR3 DNA reads TGTGCCAGCAGGGGGACTAGCGGGGGGGCCCAACCCTCCTACAATGAGCAGTTCTTC. The encoded protein is CASRGTSGGAQPSYNEQFF.

The V gene is TRBV28, the J gene TRBJ1-1; D may be TRBD1 (6 bases). The germline V and J ends were trimmed by 4 bases and 7 bases, with 16 bases remaining between them. This CDR3 has 14 residues. Germline V gene data show CDR1 as MDHEN and CDR2 as SYDVKM. The DNA of the CDR3 is TGTGCCAGCAGTTCGGACAGCTTCGTGGGTGAAGCTTTCTTT. It is translated as CASSSDSFVGEAFF.

The rearrangement links TRBV19 to TRBJ2-7; 12 bases map to TRBD2. CDR3 length equals 14 residues. Trimming at V came to 3 bases and at J to 3 bases, leaving 0 bases not matched to a gene. Germline V gene lookup returns CDR1 LNHDA and CDR2 SQIVND (reference sequence). CDR3 in amino acids: CASSMTSGSYEQYF. The DNA for the CDR3 is TGTGCCAGTAGTATGACTAGCGGGAGCTACGAGCAGTACTTC.

As concerns this clone: The CDR3 does not end in the conserved phenylalanine or tryptophan, so this is likely a read error. It is unclear where the CDR3 begins or ends on the DNA, so no DNA is shown, and the CDR3 is as TCRdb lists it. The genes are TRBV6-1 and TRBJ1-2; TRBD1 is taken as the D call from the table, unchecked against the DNA. Germline-derived CDR1 and CDR2 are MNHNS and SASEGT. The CDR3 totals 13 residues, both ends included. CDR3: CASRALISGAPAS.

V usage is TRBV29-1 and J usage is TRBJ2-5, with a possible D match to TRBD1 (7 bases). Germline CDR1 SQVTM, CDR2 ANQGSEA. V was trimmed by 7 bases and J by 2 bases, leaving 17 bases between them. This CDR3 is 14 amino acids long. The CDR3 DNA sequence: TGCAGCGGGACGACAGGGACTTCACAAGAGACCCAGTACTTC. Its translation: CSGTTGTSQETQYF.

The chain employs TRBV7-3 and TRBJ1-2; no reliable D call. Germline CDR1 SGHTA, CDR2 FQGTGA. The CDR3 is 13 amino acids. Trimming shortened V by 0 bases and J by 4 bases, and 6 bases separated the two germline ends. The CDR3 sequence is CASSLTSGYGYTF. CDR3 nucleotide sequence: TGTGCCAGCAGCTTAACTTCAGGCTATGGCTACACCTTC. The full variable domain, with the rest looked up from reference TRBV7-3 and TRBJ1-2, is GAGVSQTPSNKVTEKGKYVELRCDPISGHTALYWYRQSLGQGPEFLIYFQGTGAADDSGLPNDRFFAVRPEGSVSTLKIQRTERGDSAVYLCASSLTSGYGYTFGSGTRLTVV.

CDR3 DNA sequence: TGTGCCAGCAGTCGAGATGATACCTACTTC. Its protein product is CASSRDDTYF. The gene calls are TRBV2 and TRBJ2-5; D gene unclear. CDR3 size: 10 residues. The V end lost 5 bases, the J end lost 14 bases, and 12 bases lay between the germline ends. Germline assignment: CDR1 SNHLY and CDR2 FYNNEI.

This chain links TRBV9 with TRBJ2-5; possibly TRBD1 for D (6 bases). The closer fit of TRBJ2-7 to the DNA end suggests the J call may be wrong. This CDR3 comprises 15 residues. Germline V gene sequence: CDR1 SGDLS, CDR2 YYNGEE. CDR3 sequence (DNA): TGTGCCAGCAGCGCGTTCACAGGGTTGGGCTACGAGCAGTACTTC. As protein: CASSAFTGLGYEQYF.